This TCR beta chain was captured in a study of STAT5B mutations in CD4+ large granular lymphocyte leukemia. Some clones are missing from TCRdb's copy, which holds only in-frame ones; the method was immunoSEQ multiplex PCR. The table shows 20,000 to 25,000 clones, with about 80% occurring only once. This clone was detected only a few times. Trimming shortened V by 0 bases and J by 13 bases, and 8 bases separated the two germline ends. The CDR3 covers 11 residues. The germline V gene has CDR1 SGHDT and CDR2 YYEEEE. Sequenced input: CD4+ T cells from blood buffy coats. The chain is built from TRBV5-6 and TRBJ2-1; D is ambiguous. This TCR came from a human donor in good health. The CDR3 is CASSLEKIQFF. The CDR3 DNA is TGTGCCAGCAGCTTGGAGAAAATACAGTTCTTC.